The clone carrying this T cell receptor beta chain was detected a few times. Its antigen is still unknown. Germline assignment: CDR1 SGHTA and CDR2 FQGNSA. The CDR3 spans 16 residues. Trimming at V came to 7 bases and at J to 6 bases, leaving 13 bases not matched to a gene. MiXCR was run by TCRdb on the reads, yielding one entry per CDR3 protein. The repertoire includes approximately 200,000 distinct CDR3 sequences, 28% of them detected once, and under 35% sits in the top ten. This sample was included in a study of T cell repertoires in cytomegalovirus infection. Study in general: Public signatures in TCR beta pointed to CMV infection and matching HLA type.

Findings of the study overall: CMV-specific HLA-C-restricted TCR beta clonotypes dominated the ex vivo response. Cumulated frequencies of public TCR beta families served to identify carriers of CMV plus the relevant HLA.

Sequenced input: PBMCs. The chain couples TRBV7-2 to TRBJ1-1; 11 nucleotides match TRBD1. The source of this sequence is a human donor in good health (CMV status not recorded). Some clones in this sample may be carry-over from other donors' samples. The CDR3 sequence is CASTHSGQGAFAEAFF. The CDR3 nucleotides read TGTGCCAGCACCCACTCTGGACAGGGGGCTTTCGCTGAAGCTTTCTTT. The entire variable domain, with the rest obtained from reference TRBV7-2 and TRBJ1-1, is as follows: GAGVSQSPSNKVTEKGKDVELRCDPISGHTALYWYRQSLGQGLEFLIYFQGNSAPDKSGLPSDRFSAERTGGSVSTLTIQRTQQEDSAVYLCASTHSGQGAFAEAFFGQGTRLTVV.